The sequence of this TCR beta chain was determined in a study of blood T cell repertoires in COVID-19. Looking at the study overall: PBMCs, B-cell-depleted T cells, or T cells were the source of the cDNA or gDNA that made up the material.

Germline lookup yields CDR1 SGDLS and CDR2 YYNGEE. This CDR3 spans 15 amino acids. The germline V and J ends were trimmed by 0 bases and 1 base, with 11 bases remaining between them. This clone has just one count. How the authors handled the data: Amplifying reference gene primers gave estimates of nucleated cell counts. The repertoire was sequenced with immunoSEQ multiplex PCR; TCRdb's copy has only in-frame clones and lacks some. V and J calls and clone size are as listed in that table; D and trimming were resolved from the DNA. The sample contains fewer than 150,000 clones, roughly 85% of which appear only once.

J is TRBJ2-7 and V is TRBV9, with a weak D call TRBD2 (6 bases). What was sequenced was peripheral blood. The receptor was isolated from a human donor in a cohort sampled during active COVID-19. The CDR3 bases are TGTGCCAGCAGCGTAGCCTCGGGGGTTTCCTACGAGCAGTACTTC. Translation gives CASSVASGVSYEQYF.